The clone carrying this T cell receptor (beta chain) was seen only a few times. TCRdb processed the 5' RACE reads anew with MiXCR; each CDR3 protein has one entry. The sample includes 550,000 to 650,000 distinct CDR3 sequences, approximately 15% of them seen just once. The data belong to a study of T-cell memory formation after mild COVID-19. Germline V gene sequence: CDR1 SQVTM, CDR2 ANQGSEA. The CDR3 is 14 amino acids. J gave up 4 bases and V 5 bases, and 4 bases lay outside the gene matches. This chain links TRBV29-1 with TRBJ2-1; 11 nucleotides agree with TRBD2. The sample consisted of PBMCs or a T cell subset sorted from them (not recorded which). This sequence originates from an adult woman who had mild COVID-19 (a few samples of this study predate the infection). Cell type and time point are not known. The CDR3 DNA sequence: TGCAGCGTTACTAGCGGGGGACCTTACAATGAGCAGTTCTTC. This encodes CSVTSGGPYNEQFF.